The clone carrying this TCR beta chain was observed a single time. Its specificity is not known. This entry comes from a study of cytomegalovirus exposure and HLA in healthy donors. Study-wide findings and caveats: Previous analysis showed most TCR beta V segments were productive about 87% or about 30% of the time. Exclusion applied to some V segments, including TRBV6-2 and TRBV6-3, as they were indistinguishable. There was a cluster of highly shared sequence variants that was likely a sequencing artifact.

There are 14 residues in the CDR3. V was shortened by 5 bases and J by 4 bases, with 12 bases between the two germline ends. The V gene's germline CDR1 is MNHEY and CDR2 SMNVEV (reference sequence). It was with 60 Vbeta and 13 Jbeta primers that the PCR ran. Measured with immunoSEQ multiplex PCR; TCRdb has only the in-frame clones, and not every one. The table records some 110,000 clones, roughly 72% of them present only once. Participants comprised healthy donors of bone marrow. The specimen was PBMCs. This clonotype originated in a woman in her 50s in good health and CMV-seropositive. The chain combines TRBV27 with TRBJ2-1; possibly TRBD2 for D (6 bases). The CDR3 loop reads CASSMPGAYNEQFF. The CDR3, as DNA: TGTGCCAGCAGTATGCCGGGAGCTTACAATGAGCAGTTCTTC.